This T cell receptor (beta chain) was identified in a study of blood T cell repertoires in COVID-19. Germline CDR1 is SGHRS and CDR2 is YFSETQ. Trimming took 4 bases from V and 4 from J; bases not matched to a gene: 3. This CDR3 is 15 amino acids long. The method was immunoSEQ multiplex PCR; TCRdb's version includes in-frame clones alone and lacks a portion of them. The sample lists a few hundred thousand clones; about 87% were seen once. V usage is TRBV5-1 and J usage is TRBJ2-3, with 13 positions matching TRBD2. The receptor was isolated from a woman in her forties with acute COVID-19. Sequences were obtained from PBMCs or T cells enriched from blood (not recorded which). The CDR3, as DNA: TGCGCCAGCAGCCAACTAGCGGGGGGGCCAGATACGCAGTATTTT. Its protein is CASSQLAGGPDTQYF.